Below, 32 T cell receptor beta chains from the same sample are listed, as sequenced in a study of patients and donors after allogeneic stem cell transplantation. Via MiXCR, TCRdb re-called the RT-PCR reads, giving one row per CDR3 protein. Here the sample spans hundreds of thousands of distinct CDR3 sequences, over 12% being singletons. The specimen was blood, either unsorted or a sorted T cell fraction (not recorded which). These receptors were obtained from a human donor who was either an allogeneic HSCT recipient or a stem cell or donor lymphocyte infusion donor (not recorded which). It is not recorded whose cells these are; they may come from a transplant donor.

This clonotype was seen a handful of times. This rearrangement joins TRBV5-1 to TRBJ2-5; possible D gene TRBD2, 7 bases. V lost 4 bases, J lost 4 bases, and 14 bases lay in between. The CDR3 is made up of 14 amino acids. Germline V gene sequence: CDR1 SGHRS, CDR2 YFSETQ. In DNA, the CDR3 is TGCGCCAGCAGCCGGGGGGACACCTCAGAGACCCAGTACTTC. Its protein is CASSRGDTSETQYF.

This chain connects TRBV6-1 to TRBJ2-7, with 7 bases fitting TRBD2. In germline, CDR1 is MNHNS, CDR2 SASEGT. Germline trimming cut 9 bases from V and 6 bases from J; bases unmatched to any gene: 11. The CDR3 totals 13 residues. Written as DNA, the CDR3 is TGTGCCAGGTTTCTCACTAGCGCAACCGAGCAGTACTTC. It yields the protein CARFLTSATEQYF.

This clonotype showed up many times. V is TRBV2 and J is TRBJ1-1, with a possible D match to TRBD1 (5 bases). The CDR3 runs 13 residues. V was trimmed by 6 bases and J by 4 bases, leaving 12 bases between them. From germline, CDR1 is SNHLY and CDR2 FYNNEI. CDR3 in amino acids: CASRTGGGTEAFF. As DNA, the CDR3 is TGTGCCAGCAGGACCGGGGGGGGCACTGAAGCTTTCTTT.

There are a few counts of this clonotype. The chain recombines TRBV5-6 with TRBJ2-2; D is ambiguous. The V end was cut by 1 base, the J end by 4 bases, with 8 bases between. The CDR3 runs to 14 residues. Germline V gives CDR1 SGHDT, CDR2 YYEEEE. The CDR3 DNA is TGTGCCAGCAGCTTGTTACATAGCACCGGGGAGCTGTTTTTT. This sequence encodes CASSLLHSTGELFF.

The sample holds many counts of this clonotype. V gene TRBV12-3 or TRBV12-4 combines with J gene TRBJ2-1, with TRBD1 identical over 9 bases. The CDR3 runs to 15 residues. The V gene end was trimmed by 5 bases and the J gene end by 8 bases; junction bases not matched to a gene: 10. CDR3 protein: CASSPGTGTKDEQFF. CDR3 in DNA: TGTGCCAGCAGTCCCGGGACAGGGACGAAGGATGAGCAGTTCTTC.

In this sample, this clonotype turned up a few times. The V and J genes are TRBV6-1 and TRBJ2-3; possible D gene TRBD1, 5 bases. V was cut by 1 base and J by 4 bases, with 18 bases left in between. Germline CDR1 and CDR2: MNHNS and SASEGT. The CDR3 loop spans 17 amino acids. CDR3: CASSEGWGTAKPDTQYF. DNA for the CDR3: TGTGCCAGCAGTGAAGGATGGGGCACCGCAAAGCCAGATACGCAGTATTTT.

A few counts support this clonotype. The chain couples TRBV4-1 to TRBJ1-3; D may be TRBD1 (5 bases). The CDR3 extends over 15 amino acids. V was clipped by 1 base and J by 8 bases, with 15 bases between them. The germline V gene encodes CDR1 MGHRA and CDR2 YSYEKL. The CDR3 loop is CASSQASGREDTIYF. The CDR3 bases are TGCGCCAGCAGCCAAGCCTCTGGCAGGGAGGACACCATATATTTT.

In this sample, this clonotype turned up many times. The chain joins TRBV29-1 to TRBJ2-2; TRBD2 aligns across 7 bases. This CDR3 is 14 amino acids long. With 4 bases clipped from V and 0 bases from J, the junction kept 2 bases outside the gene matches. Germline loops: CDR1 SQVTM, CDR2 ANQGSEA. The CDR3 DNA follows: TGCAGCGTTGTGCGGGAGACGAACACCGGGGAGCTGTTTTTT. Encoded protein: CSVVRETNTGELFF.

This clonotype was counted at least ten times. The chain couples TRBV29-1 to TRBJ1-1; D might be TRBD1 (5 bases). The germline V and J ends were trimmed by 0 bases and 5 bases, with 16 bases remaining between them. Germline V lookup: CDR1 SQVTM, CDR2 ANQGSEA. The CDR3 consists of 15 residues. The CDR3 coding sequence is TGCAGCGTTGAAGAGGTGGGGGGTCGATTTACTGAAGCTTTCTTT. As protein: CSVEEVGGRFTEAFF.

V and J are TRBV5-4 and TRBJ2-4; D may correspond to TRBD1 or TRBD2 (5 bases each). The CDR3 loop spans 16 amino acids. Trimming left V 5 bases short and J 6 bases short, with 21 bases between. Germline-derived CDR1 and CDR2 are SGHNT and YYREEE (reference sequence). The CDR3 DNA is TGTGCCAGCAGATTTGGTCGAGGGAGAAGGGGAAACATTCAGTACTTC. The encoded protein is CASRFGRGRRGNIQYF. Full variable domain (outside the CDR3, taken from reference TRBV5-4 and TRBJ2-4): ETGVTQSPTHLIKTRGQQVTLRCSSQSGHNTVSWYQQALGQGPQFIFQYYREEENGRGNFPPRFSGLQFPNYSSELNVNALELDDSALYLCASRFGRGRRGNIQYFGAGTRLSVL.

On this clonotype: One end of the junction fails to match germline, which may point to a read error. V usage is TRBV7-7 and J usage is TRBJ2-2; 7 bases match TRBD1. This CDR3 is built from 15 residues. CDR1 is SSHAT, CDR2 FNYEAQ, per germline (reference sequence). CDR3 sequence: CASSHRQGNTGELFF. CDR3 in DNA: TGTGCTAGCAGCCACAGACAGGGGAACACCGGGGAGCTGTTTTTT.

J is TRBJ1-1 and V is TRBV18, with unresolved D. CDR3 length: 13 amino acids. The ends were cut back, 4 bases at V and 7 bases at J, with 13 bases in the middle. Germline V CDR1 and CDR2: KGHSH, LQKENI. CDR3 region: CASSRNEVDEAFF. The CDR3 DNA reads TGTGCCAGCTCACGGAACGAGGTGGATGAAGCTTTCTTT.

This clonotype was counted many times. The CDR3 loop is CSARGGKGSNQPQHF. The CDR3 bases are TGCAGTGCTAGAGGAGGGAAGGGCAGCAATCAGCCCCAGCATTTT. The chain couples TRBV20-1 to TRBJ1-5; D not certain. CDR3 size: 15 residues. Trimming stripped 1 base from V and 1 base from J, with 11 bases between. Germline V lookup: CDR1 DFQATT, CDR2 SNEGSKA (reference sequence).

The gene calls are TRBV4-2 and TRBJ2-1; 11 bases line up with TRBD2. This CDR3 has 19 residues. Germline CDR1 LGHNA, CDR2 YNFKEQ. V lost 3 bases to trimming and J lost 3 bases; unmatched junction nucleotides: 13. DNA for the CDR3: TGTGCCAGCAGCCACGATTTACAGGGACTAGCGGATATCTACAATGAGCAGTTCTTC. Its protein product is CASSHDLQGLADIYNEQFF.

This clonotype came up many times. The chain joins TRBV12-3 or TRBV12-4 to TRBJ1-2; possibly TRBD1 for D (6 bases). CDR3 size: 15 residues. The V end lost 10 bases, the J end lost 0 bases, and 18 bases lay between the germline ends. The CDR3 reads CAISGTPSANYGYTF. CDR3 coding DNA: TGTGCCATCAGCGGGACACCAAGTGCTAACTATGGCTACACCTTC.

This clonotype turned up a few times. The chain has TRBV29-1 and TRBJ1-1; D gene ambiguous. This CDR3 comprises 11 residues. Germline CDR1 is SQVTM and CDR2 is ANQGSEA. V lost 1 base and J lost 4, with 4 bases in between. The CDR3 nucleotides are TGCAGCGTTGAAGGAGGCACTGAAGCTTTCTTT. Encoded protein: CSVEGGTEAFF.

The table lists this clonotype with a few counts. The CDR3: CASSLRGQAGNTEAFF. The CDR3 coding sequence is TGCGCCAGCAGCTTAAGGGGGCAGGCAGGGAACACTGAAGCTTTCTTT. V is TRBV5-1 and J is TRBJ1-1; 7 nucleotides align to TRBD1. This CDR3 has 16 amino acids. J lost 1 base, V lost 2 bases, and 8 bases had no gene match. Germline-derived CDR1 and CDR2 are SGHRS and YFSETQ.

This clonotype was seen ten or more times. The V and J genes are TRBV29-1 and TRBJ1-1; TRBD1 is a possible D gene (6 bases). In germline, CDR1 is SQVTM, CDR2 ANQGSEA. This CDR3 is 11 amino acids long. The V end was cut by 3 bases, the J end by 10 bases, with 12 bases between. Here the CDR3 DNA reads TGCAGCGTTGACAGGGGAGGAAGAGCTTTCTTT. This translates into CSVDRGGRAFF. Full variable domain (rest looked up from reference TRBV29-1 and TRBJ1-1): SAVISQKPSRDICQRGTSLTIQCQVDSQVTMMFWYRQQPGQSLTLIATANQGSEATYESGFVIDKFPISRPNLTFSTLTVSNMSPEDSSIYLCSVDRGGRAFFGQGTRLTVV.

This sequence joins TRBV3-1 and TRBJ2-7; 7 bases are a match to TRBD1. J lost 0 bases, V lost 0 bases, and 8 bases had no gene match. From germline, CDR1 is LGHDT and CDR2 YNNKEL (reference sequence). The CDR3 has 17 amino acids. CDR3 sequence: CASSQDPGTVASYEQYF. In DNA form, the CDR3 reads TGTGCCAGCAGCCAAGACCCCGGGACAGTGGCCTCCTACGAGCAGTACTTC.

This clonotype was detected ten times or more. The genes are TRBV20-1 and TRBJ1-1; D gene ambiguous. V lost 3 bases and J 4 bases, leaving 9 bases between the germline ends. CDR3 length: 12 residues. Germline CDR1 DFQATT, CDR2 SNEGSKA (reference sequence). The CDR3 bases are TGCAGTGCTAGTGTGGGGAGCACTGAAGCTTTCTTT. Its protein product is CSASVGSTEAFF.

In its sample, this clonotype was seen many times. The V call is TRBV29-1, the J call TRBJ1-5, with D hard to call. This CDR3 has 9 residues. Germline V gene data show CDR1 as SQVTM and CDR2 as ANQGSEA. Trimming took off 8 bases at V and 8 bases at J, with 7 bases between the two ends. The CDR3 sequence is CSPKEPQHF. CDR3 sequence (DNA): TGCAGCCCGAAAGAGCCCCAGCATTTT.

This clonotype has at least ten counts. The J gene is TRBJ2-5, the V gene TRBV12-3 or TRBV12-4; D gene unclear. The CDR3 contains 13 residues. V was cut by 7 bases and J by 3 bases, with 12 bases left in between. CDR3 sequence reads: CASKENIEETQYF. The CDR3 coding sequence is TGTGCCAGCAAAGAGAACATAGAAGAGACCCAGTACTTC.

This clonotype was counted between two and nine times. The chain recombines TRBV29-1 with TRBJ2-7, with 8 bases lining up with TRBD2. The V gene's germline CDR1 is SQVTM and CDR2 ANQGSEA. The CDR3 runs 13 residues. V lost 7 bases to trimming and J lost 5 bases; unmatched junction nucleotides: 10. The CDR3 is CSALGSGVDEQYF. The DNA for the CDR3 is TGCAGCGCCCTCGGTAGCGGGGTTGACGAGCAGTACTTC.

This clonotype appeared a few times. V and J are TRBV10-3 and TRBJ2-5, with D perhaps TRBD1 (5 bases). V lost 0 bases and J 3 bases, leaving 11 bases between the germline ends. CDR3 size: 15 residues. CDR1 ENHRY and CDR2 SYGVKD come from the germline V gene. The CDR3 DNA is TGTGCCATCAGTGAGTCCAAAAAGGGGAAAGAGACCCAGTACTTC. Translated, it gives CAISESKKGKETQYF.

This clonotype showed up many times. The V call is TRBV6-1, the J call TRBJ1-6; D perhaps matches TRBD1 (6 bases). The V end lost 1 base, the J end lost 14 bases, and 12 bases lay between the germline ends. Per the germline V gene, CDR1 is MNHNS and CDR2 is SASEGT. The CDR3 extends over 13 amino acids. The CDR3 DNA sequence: TGTGCCAGCAGTGAAGGAACAGGGCCAACCCTCCACTTT. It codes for CASSEGTGPTLHF.

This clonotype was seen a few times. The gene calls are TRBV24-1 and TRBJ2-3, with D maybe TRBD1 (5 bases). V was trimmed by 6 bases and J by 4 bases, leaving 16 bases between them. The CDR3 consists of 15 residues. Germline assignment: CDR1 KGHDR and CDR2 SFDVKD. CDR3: CATSWAQGGADTQYF. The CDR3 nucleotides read TGTGCCACCAGTTGGGCTCAGGGCGGCGCAGATACGCAGTATTTT.

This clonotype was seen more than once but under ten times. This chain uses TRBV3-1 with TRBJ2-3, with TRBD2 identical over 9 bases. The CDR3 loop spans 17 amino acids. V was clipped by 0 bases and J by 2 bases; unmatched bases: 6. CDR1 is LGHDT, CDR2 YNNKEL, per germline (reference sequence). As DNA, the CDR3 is TGTGCCAGCAGCCAAGAGCTGACTAGCGGCGCCACAGATACGCAGTATTTT. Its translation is CASSQELTSGATDTQYF.

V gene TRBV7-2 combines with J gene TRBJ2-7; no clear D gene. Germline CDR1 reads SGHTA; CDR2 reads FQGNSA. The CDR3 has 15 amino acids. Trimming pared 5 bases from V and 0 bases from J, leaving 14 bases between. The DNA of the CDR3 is TGTGCCAGCAGCCCCAGGTGGGGTTTCTCCTACGAGCAGTACTTC. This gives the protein CASSPRWGFSYEQYF. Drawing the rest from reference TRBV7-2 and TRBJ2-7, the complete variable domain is GAGVSQSPSNKVTEKGKDVELRCDPISGHTALYWYRQSLGQGLEFLIYFQGNSAPDKSGLPSDRFSAERTGGSVSTLTIQRTQQEDSAVYLCASSPRWGFSYEQYFGPGTRLTVT.

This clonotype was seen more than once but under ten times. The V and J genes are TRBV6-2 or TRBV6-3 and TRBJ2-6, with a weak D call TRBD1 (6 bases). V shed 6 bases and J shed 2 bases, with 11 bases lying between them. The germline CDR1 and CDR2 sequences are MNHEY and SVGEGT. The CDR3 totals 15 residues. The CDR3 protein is CASRTQGPGANVLTF. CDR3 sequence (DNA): TGTGCCAGCAGGACGCAGGGGCCTGGGGCCAACGTCCTGACTTTC.

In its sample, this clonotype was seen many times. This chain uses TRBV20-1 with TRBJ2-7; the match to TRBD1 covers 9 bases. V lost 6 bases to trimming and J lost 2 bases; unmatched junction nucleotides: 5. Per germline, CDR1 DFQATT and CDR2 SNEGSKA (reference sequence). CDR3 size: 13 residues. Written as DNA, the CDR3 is TGCAGTGCCCCCGGGACAGGGCCCTACGAGCAGTACTTC. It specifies CSAPGTGPYEQYF.

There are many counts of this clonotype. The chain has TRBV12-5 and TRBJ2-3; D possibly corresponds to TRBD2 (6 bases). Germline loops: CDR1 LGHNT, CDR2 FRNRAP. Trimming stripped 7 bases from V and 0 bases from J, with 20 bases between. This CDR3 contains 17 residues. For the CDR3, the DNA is TGTGCTAGTGCCCTCAAAGTTAGCGGTACTAGCACAGATACGCAGTATTTT. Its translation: CASALKVSGTSTDTQYF.

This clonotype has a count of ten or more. The DNA of the CDR3 is TGTGCCAGCACTAATCGGGGGGGGGAAAAGACCCAGTACTTC. Its protein is CASTNRGGEKTQYF. The genes are TRBV12-3 or TRBV12-4 and TRBJ2-5, with 8 bases identical to TRBD2. V lost 7 bases to trimming and J lost 6 bases; unmatched junction nucleotides: 10. This CDR3 is built from 14 residues.